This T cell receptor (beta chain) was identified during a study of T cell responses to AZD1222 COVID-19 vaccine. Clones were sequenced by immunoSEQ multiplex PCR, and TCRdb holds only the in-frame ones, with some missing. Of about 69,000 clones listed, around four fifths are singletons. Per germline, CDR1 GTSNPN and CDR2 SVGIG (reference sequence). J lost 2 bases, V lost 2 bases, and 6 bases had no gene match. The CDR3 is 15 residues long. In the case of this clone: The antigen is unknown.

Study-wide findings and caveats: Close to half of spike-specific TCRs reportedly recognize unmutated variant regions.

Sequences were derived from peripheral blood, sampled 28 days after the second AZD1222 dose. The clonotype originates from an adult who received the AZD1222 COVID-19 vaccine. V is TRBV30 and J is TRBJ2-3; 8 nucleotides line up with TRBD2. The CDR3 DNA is TGTGCCTGGAGTCCACTAGCGGACCTCACAGATACGCAGTATTTT. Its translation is CAWSPLADLTDTQYF.